One TCR beta chain is described in this entry. Its antigen is still unknown. The input lacks base qualities; no much larger clone sits a single base away. This record belongs to a study of OX40 agonist ivuxolimab in advanced cancers. Regarding the study in general: Ivuxolimab was an agonistic, fully human IgG2 monoclonal antibody directed against OX40 (CD134), a costimulatory receptor. Intravenous ivuxolimab was administered to patients every 2 weeks at six dose levels: 0.01, 0.1, 0.3, 1.5, 3 and 10 mg/kg. Of the 50 to 55 patients in dose escalation, around 19 had hepatocellular carcinoma, some 15 had melanoma, 9 had renal cell carcinoma and 9 had head and neck cancer. A male proportion of roughly 85% and a mean age of approximately 60 years, ranging from roughly 20 to 80, were recorded for the dose-escalation cohort. Prior anti-PD-1, anti-PD-L1 or anti-CTLA-4 therapy was permitted, and about 40% of dose-escalation patients had received checkpoint inhibitors. Partial responses occurred in three dose-escalation patients: two with cutaneous melanoma and one with hepatocellular carcinoma. Peripheral TCRbeta sequencing aimed to test whether ivuxolimab altered TCR sequence diversity and caused clonal T-cell expansion. The paper describes the monotherapy dose-escalation part (N = 52 patients) of the phase I trial of ivuxolimab.

CDR3 length: 16 amino acids, cysteine to phenylalanine. Only the CDR3 part of the read is kept: 48 bases, read in frame from the first base. The trial excluded patients who had a history of autoimmune disease or who were on systemic immunosuppression. Peripheral blood for TCR sequencing was collected from all dose cohorts at baseline, on cycle 4 day 1, and on cycle 7 day 1. Samples were obtained from an open-label, multicenter, first-in-human phase I dose-escalation trial of ivuxolimab. Adults with locally advanced or metastatic melanoma, renal cell, hepatocellular, or head and neck squamous cell carcinoma were enrolled in the trial. Before TCR sequencing, CD4+ and CD8+ T cells were separately sorted from peripheral blood. Points the paper makes about the study in general: Clonal expansion of both CD4+ and CD8+ blood T cells was observed from baseline to week 6 at doses 0.1 to 3.0 mg/kg. Which antigens the clonally expanded peripheral T cells were specific for was not determined. Low levels of normalized T-cell clonal expansion were also seen in some patients who did not respond. After ivuxolimab, more expanded clones were found on average in CD8+ T cells than in CD4+ T cells. In partial responders in the 0.1-3.0 mg/kg groups, normalized peripheral clonal expansion was found to be among the lowest, especially among CD8+ T cells.

Genomic DNA was isolated from the sorted cells so that the TCRbeta CDR3 region could be sequenced. The immunoSEQ Assay was used to sequence the TCRbeta CDR3 regions. The table was pulled from immuneACCESS by TCRdb, which kept in-frame rearrangements only. Such tables lose some clones; where checked, under half of the loss comes from unresolved V genes, and the rest has no known cause. The sample data list roughly 47,000 clones, and more than 70% of these were observed just once. 10% to 15% of the sample comes from the top ten. Sequenced here: CD4+ or CD8+ T cells sorted from blood, sampled in a trial of the OX40 agonist ivuxolimab. Recombination linked TRBV21-1 to TRBJ2-5; TRBD2 was called by the table and not checked on the DNA. TRBV21-1 counts as a pseudogene. The sequence came from an adult with an advanced solid tumor such as melanoma, head and neck, liver or kidney cancer. The CDR3 is CASSKMGGGLPWTQYF. The nucleotides are TGTGCCAGCAGCAAAATGGGGGGAGGGCTTCCTTGGACCCAGTACTTC.